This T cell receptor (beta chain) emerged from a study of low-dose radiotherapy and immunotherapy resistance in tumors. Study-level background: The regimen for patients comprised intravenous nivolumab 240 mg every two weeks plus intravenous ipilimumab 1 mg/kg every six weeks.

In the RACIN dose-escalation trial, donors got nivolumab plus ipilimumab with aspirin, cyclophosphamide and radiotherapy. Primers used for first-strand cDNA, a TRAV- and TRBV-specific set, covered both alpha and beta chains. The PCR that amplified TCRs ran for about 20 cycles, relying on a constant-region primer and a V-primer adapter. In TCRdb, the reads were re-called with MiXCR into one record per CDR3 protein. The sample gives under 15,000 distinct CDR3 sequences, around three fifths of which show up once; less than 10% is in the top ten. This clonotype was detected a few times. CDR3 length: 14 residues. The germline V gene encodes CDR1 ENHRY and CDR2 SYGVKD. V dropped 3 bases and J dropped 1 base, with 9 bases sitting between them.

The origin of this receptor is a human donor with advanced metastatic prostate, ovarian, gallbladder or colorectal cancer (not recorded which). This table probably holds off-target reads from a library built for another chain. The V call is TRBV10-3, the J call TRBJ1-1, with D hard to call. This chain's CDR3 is CAISEVAANTEAFF. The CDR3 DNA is TGTGCCATCAGTGAAGTGGCAGCGAACACTGAAGCTTTCTTT.